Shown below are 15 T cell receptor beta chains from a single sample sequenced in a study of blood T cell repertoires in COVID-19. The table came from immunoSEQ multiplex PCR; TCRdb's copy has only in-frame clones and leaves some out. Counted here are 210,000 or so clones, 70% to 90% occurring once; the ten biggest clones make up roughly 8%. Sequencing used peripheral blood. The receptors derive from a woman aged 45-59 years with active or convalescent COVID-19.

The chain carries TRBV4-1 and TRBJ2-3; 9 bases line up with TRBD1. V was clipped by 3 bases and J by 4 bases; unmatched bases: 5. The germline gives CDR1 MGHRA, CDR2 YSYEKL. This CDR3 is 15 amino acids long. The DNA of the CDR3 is TGCGCCAGCAGCCAGGACAGGGGAGGTTCAGATACGCAGTATTTT. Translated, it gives CASSQDRGGSDTQYF.

CDR3 DNA: TGTGCCAGCAGTTGGCCTTCTGGACAGGGGCTTGGCTACACCTTC. This gives the protein CASSWPSGQGLGYTF. The chain employs TRBV28 and TRBJ1-2; 9 positions agree with TRBD1. This CDR3 is 15 amino acids long. From germline, CDR1 is MDHEN and CDR2 SYDVKM. Trimming removed 4 bases from V and 7 bases from J; junction bases left unmatched: 10.

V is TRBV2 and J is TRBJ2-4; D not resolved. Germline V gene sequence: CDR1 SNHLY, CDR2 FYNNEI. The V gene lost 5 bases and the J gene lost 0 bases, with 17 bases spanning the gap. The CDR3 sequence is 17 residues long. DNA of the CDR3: TGTGCCAGCAGTTACGACTCGGTTAATCTAGCCAAAAACATTCAGTACTTC. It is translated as CASSYDSVNLAKNIQYF.

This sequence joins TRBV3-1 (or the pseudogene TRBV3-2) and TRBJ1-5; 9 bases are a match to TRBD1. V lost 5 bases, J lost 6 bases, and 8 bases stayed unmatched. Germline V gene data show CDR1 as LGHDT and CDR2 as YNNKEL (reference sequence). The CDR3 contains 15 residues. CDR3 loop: CASSNSGTGSQPQHF. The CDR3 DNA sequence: TGTGCCAGCAGCAATTCCGGGACAGGGAGTCAGCCCCAGCATTTT.

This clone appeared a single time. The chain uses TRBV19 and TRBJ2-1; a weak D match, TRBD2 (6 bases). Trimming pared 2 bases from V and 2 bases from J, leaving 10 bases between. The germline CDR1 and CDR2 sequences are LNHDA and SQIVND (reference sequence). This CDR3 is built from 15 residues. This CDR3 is CASSIMRGAYNEQFF. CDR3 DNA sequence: TGTGCCAGTAGTATAATGCGGGGTGCCTACAATGAGCAGTTCTTC.

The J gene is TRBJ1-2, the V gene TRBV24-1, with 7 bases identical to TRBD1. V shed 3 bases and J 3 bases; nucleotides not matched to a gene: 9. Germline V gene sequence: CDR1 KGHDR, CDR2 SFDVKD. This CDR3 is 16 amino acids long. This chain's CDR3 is CATSDHSVGGDYGYTF. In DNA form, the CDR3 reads TGTGCCACCAGTGATCATTCCGTAGGGGGCGACTATGGCTACACCTTC.

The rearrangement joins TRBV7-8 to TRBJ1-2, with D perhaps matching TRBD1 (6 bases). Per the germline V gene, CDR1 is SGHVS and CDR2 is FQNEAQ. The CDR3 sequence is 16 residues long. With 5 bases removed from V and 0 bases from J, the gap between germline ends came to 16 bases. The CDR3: CASSLGGGASNYGYTF. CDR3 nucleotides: TGTGCCAGCAGCCTGGGCGGGGGGGCTTCTAACTATGGCTACACCTTC.

Here the CDR3 DNA reads TGCGCCAGCAGCTCGGGGGGAGCTGGAAACACCATATATTTT. It translates to CASSSGGAGNTIYF. V is TRBV5-1 and J is TRBJ1-3; TRBD1 might be the D (5 bases). CDR1 and CDR2 (germline): SGHRS, YFSETQ. Trimming removed 3 bases at V and 2 bases at J, with 9 bases between. The CDR3 length is 14 residues. The whole variable domain, filled in from reference TRBV5-1 and TRBJ1-3, reads KAGVTQTPRYLIKTRGQQVTLSCSPISGHRSVSWYQQTPGQGLQFLFEYFSETQRNKGNFPGRFSGRQFSNSRSEMNVSTLELGDSALYLCASSSGGAGNTIYFGEGSWLTVV.

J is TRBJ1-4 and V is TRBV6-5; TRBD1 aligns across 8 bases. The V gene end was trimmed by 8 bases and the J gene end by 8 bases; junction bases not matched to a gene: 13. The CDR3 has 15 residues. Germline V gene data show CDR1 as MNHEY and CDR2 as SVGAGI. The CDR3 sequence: CASRITWTGREKLFF. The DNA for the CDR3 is TGTGCCAGCCGTATAACTTGGACAGGGAGGGAAAAACTGTTTTTT.

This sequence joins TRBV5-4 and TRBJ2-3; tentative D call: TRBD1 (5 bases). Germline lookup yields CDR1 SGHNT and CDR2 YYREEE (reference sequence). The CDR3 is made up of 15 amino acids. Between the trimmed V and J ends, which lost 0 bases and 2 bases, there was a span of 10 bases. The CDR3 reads CASSLDVGLTDTQYF. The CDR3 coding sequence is TGTGCCAGCAGCTTGGACGTGGGGCTCACAGATACGCAGTATTTT.

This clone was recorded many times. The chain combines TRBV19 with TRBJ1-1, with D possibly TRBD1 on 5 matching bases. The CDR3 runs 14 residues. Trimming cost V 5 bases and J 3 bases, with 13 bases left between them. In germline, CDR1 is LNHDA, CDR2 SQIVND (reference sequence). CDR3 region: CASSPRRGDTEAFF. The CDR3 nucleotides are TGTGCCAGTAGTCCCCGGCGGGGGGACACTGAAGCTTTCTTT.

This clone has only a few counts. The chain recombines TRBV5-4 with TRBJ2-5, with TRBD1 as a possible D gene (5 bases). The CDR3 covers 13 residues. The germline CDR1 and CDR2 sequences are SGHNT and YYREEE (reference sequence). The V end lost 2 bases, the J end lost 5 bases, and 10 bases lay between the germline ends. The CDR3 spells CASSFFSGETQYF. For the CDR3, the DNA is TGTGCCAGCAGCTTCTTTTCAGGGGAGACCCAGTACTTC.

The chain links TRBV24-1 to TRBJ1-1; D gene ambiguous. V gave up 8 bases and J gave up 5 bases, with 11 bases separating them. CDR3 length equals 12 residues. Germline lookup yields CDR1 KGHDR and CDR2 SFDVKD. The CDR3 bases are TGTGCCACCAAGAGGAGTAAAACTGAAGCTTTCTTT. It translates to CATKRSKTEAFF.

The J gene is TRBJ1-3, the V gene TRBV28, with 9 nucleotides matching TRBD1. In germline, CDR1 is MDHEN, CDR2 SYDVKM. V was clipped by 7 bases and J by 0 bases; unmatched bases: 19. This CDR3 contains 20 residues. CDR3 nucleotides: TGTGCCAGCAAAGGTAGTCCCGGGACAGGGTCCTTCAGCTCTGGAAACACCATATATTTT. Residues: CASKGSPGTGSFSSGNTIYF.

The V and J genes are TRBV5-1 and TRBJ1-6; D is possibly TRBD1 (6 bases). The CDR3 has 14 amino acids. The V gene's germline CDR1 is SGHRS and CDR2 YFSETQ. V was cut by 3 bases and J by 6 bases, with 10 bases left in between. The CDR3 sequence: CASSSGQPNSPLHF. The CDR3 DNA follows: TGCGCCAGCAGCTCCGGACAGCCTAATTCACCCCTCCACTTT.